What follows are 3 T cell receptor beta chains derived from one specimen sequenced in a study of blood T cell repertoires in COVID-19. Sequencing used immunoSEQ multiplex PCR; TCRdb keeps in-frame clones, though not all of them. The sample has around 67,000 clones; around 86% are singletons. The sequenced sample consisted of peripheral blood. These receptors all come from a man aged 45-65 years with active COVID-19.

This chain uses TRBV4-3 with TRBJ1-1; a possible D gene is TRBD1 (5 bases). The ends were cut back, 0 bases at V and 1 base at J, with 18 bases in the middle. This CDR3 is built from 18 residues. Germline V lookup: CDR1 LGHNA, CDR2 YSLEER. CDR3 residues: CASSQDVVGARRNTEAFF. The CDR3 bases are TGCGCCAGCAGCCAAGATGTTGTAGGGGCGCGGAGGAACACTGAAGCTTTCTTT.

The CDR3 region has the DNA TGTGCCAGCAGCTTAAGTCTCGCAGGGAACACCGGGGAGCTGTTTTTT. This gives the protein CASSLSLAGNTGELFF. V and J are TRBV7-8 and TRBJ2-2; no definite D call. The CDR3 spans 16 residues. Germline lookup yields CDR1 SGHVS and CDR2 FQNEAQ. Trimming stripped 2 bases from V and 1 base from J, with 11 bases between.

The rearrangement links TRBV7-8 to TRBJ2-5, with D maybe TRBD1 (6 bases). Trimming took off 4 bases at V and 3 bases at J, with 12 bases between the two ends. Germline CDR1 SGHVS, CDR2 FQNEAQ. The CDR3 extends over 14 amino acids. The CDR3 sequence: CASSSRRGEETQYF. For the CDR3, the DNA is TGTGCCAGCAGCTCCCGCAGGGGAGAAGAGACCCAGTACTTC.